This T cell receptor (beta chain) was identified in a study of T cell changes during pregnancy in multiple sclerosis. The assay was immunoSEQ multiplex PCR, and TCRdb's table has in-frame clones only and misses some. There are tens of thousands of clones in the sample; 91% occur only once, and under 0.9% lies in the top ten. The CDR3 extends over 14 amino acids. Germline CDR1 is MRHNA and CDR2 is SNTAGT. The ends lost 2 bases at V and 8 bases at J; junction bases unmatched: 0. The sequencing here drew on peripheral blood, taken in the third trimester of pregnancy. V gene TRBV6-4 combines with J gene TRBJ2-1; 13 bases align to TRBD2. This clonotype was obtained from a female donor in good health, enrolled as a control in a pregnancy study. The CDR3 nucleotides are TGTGCCAGCAGTGACGGACTAGCGGGAGATGAGCAGTTCTTC. This gives the protein CASSDGLAGDEQFF.